The 24 T cell receptor beta chains reported below all come from one sample, sequenced in a study of T cell responses to AZD1222 COVID-19 vaccine. Here immunoSEQ multiplex PCR was the method, and the copy in TCRdb shows in-frame clones only, minus some. The top ten clones hold approximately 1% of a sample with approximately 190,000 clones, roughly 92% of them seen once. The sample was peripheral blood, taken 28 days after the second AZD1222 dose. The receptors come from an adult who received the AZD1222 COVID-19 vaccine.

V is TRBV4-1 and J is TRBJ1-3; no clear D gene. The CDR3 is made up of 18 amino acids. The V end was cut by 5 bases, the J end by 0 bases, with 20 bases between. The germline CDR1 and CDR2 sequences are MGHRA and YSYEKL. CDR3 in DNA: TGCGCCAGCAGCGGAACCCGGGCCCAGAAGGCCTCTGGAAACACCATATATTTT. Translated, it gives CASSGTRAQKASGNTIYF.

The V gene is TRBV24-1, the J gene TRBJ1-5, with D possibly being TRBD1 (5 bases). The CDR3 extends over 17 amino acids. The ends were cut back, 7 bases at V and 0 bases at J, with 18 bases in the middle. Germline CDR1 KGHDR, CDR2 SFDVKD. Written as DNA, the CDR3 is TGTGCCACCAGGTCGGGGACCGAGTATTATAGCAATCAGCCCCAGCATTTT. It specifies CATRSGTEYYSNQPQHF.

The chain is built from TRBV7-2 and TRBJ2-7, with 10 bases matching TRBD2. The length of the CDR3 is 15 residues. Germline lookup yields CDR1 SGHTA and CDR2 FQGNSA. The V segment lost 5 bases and the J segment 2 bases; nucleotides outside the gene matches: 6. Written as DNA, the CDR3 is TGTGCCAGCAGCCAGGCAGCGGGGGGGGCCTACGAGCAGTACTTC. It is translated as CASSQAAGGAYEQYF.

V usage is TRBV20-1 and J usage is TRBJ2-3; 7 bases fit TRBD2. Germline values: CDR1 DFQATT, CDR2 SNEGSKA (reference sequence). The ends lost 3 bases at V and 2 bases at J; junction bases unmatched: 11. This CDR3 is built from 16 residues. The CDR3 loop is CSASSPGGTSTDTQYF. The CDR3 nucleotides read TGCAGTGCTAGTAGTCCGGGGGGAACTTCCACAGATACGCAGTATTTT.

In its sample, this clone was seen once. Germline is not matched at one junction end, which may reflect a read error. CDR3 in amino acids: CARSWWGQGAGGYNEQFF. CDR3 in DNA: TGCGCCCGCAGCTGGTGGGGGCAGGGGGCCGGGGGCTACAATGAGCAGTTCTTC. This chain uses TRBV5-1 with TRBJ2-1, with 8 positions matching TRBD1. CDR3 size: 18 residues. The V gene's germline CDR1 is SGHRS and CDR2 YFSETQ.

The J gene is TRBJ1-5, the V gene TRBV19; possibly TRBD1 for D (5 bases). Between the trimmed V and J ends, which lost 9 bases and 6 bases, there was a span of 21 bases. There are 15 residues in the CDR3. Germline CDR1 reads LNHDA; CDR2 reads SQIVND (reference sequence). The CDR3 nucleotides read TGTGCCAGCGCTGAGGGTAGGGGCGTGGGTCAGCCCCAGCATTTT. This translates into CASAEGRGVGQPQHF.

This sequence joins TRBV7-2 and TRBJ2-5; 8 bases match TRBD2. Germline V gives CDR1 SGHTA, CDR2 FQGNSA. The length of the CDR3 is 16 residues. V trimming: 4 bases; J trimming: 12 bases; junction bases outside the gene matches: 19. The CDR3 loop is CASSSAYAGGRGVEYF. The CDR3 DNA reads TGTGCCAGCAGCTCTGCCTATGCGGGGGGCCGCGGGGTTGAGTACTTC.

The CDR3: CASSSQGQGNGYTF. The CDR3 DNA sequence: TGTGCCAGCTCGTCCCAGGGACAGGGGAATGGCTACACCTTC. The V gene is TRBV18, the J gene TRBJ1-2, with 10 nucleotides matching TRBD1. J was trimmed by 6 bases and V by 6 bases; bases with no gene match: 7. CDR3 length equals 14 residues. CDR1 is KGHSH and CDR2 is LQKENI in the germline V gene.

CDR3 protein: CASSEFRRGHEQFF. The CDR3 DNA reads as TGTGCCAGCAGTGAATTCCGCAGGGGCCATGAGCAGTTCTTC. The chain carries TRBV25-1 and TRBJ2-1, with TRBD1 as a possible D gene (6 bases). The CDR3 loop spans 14 amino acids. Per germline, CDR1 MGHDK and CDR2 SYGVNS. The germline V and J ends were trimmed by 1 base and 8 bases, with 12 bases remaining between them.

This clone was recorded once. The chain is built from TRBV2 and TRBJ2-5, with 10 bases aligning to TRBD1. Germline CDR1 is SNHLY and CDR2 is FYNNEI. The CDR3 runs to 15 residues. Trimming removed 4 bases from V and 0 bases from J; junction bases left unmatched: 2. The CDR3 bases are TGTGCCAGCAGTGGACAGGGGGCAAACCAAGAGACCCAGTACTTC. It codes for CASSGQGANQETQYF.

The chain employs TRBV25-1 and TRBJ1-2; D remains ambiguous. The germline V gene encodes CDR1 MGHDK and CDR2 SYGVNS. CDR3 length: 13 amino acids. With 1 base removed from V and 0 bases from J, the gap between germline ends came to 3 bases. The CDR3 nucleotides read TGTGCCAGCAGTGAATCAGCTAACTATGGCTACACCTTC. Its translation is CASSESANYGYTF.

This chain joins TRBV6-1 and TRBJ1-3; D remains unclear. Germline V gene lookup returns CDR1 MNHNS and CDR2 SASEGT. Trimming removed 3 bases from V and 2 bases from J, with 14 bases in between. This CDR3 is built from 16 residues. The CDR3, as DNA: TGTGCCAGCAGTGATCAACCGATTGGGCCTGGAAACACCATATATTTT. The encoded protein is CASSDQPIGPGNTIYF.

Only one count was recorded for this clone. The chain employs TRBV4-2 and TRBJ1-1, with 9 bases that match TRBD1. The length of the CDR3 is 17 residues. With 4 bases clipped from V and 2 bases from J, the junction kept 11 bases outside the gene matches. Germline lookup yields CDR1 LGHNA and CDR2 YNFKEQ. CDR3 sequence (DNA): TGTGCCAGCAGCCGCTACAGGGGGCGAGGGGTAAACACTGAAGCTTTCTTT. Translation: CASSRYRGRGVNTEAFF.

CDR3 residues: CAWSRDREPGELFF. As DNA, the CDR3 is TGTGCCTGGAGCCGAGACAGGGAACCCGGGGAGCTGTTTTTT. The V call is TRBV30, the J call TRBJ2-2; 7 bases agree with TRBD1. Germline lookup yields CDR1 GTSNPN and CDR2 SVGIG (reference sequence). There are 14 residues in the CDR3. Trimming removed 3 bases from V and 6 bases from J; junction bases left unmatched: 7.

This sequence joins TRBV6-2 or TRBV6-3 and TRBJ1-2, with D unclear. Per germline, CDR1 MNHEY and CDR2 SVGEGT. Trimming removed 0 bases from V and 4 bases from J, with 18 bases in between. The CDR3 contains 17 residues. The CDR3, as DNA: TGTGCCAGCAGTTACTCGAGGTCGGGCAGCCCGCTCTATGGCTACACCTTC. It codes for CASSYSRSGSPLYGYTF.

The chain combines TRBV14 with TRBJ2-2, with D tentatively TRBD2 (6 bases). The length of the CDR3 is 18 residues. Germline V gene lookup returns CDR1 SGHDN and CDR2 FVKESK. The V end was cut by 0 bases, the J end by 6 bases, with 20 bases between. The DNA of the CDR3 is TGTGCCAGCAGCCAAGATCTATCACGGGACTTGCTCTCCGGGGAGCTGTTTTTT. It codes for CASSQDLSRDLLSGELFF.

The chain links TRBV7-9 to TRBJ2-7, with D tentatively TRBD1 (6 bases). The CDR3 contains 14 residues. From germline, CDR1 is SEHNR and CDR2 FQNEAQ (reference sequence). The V and J ends lost 1 base and 4 bases respectively, with 11 bases between them. Written as DNA, the CDR3 is TGTGCCAGCAGCTTAGGCGCAGGGGAATACGAGCAGTACTTC. Its protein product is CASSLGAGEYEQYF.

The rearrangement uses TRBV28 and TRBJ1-5, with unresolved D. With 2 bases removed from V and 0 bases from J, the gap between germline ends came to 11 bases. The CDR3 loop spans 16 amino acids. Germline lookup yields CDR1 MDHEN and CDR2 SYDVKM. DNA for the CDR3: TGTGCCAGCAGTTTACTCCAGGTCGTTAGCAATCAGCCCCAGCATTTT. Its protein is CASSLLQVVSNQPQHF.

CDR3 sequence (DNA): TGTGCCTGGAGTTTCGAGGGGGCCACCGGGGAGCTGTTTTTT. It translates to CAWSFEGATGELFF. The V gene is TRBV30, the J gene TRBJ2-2; 7 nucleotides align to TRBD1. The germline gives CDR1 GTSNPN, CDR2 SVGIG (reference sequence). This CDR3 region has 14 residues. Trimming at V came to 2 bases and at J to 4 bases, leaving 4 bases not matched to a gene.

This chain connects TRBV9 to TRBJ1-1; D gene uncertain. The CDR3 length is 14 residues. Germline CDR1 SGDLS, CDR2 YYNGEE. V gave up 6 bases and J gave up 0 bases, with 12 bases separating them. CDR3 sequence (DNA): TGTGCCAGCAAGGATCTGGGGATGAACACTGAAGCTTTCTTT. Translation: CASKDLGMNTEAFF.

V gene TRBV4-2 combines with J gene TRBJ1-2, with D possibly TRBD1 on 5 matching bases. The CDR3 is made up of 14 amino acids. V was pared by 3 bases and J by 6 bases, with 14 bases between. Per the germline V gene, CDR1 is LGHNA and CDR2 is YNFKEQ. This CDR3 is CASSQMDMDDGYTF. Written as DNA, the CDR3 is TGTGCCAGCAGCCAGATGGACATGGATGATGGCTACACCTTC.

The chain carries TRBV7-9 and TRBJ1-2, with D unresolved. V shed 2 bases and J shed 6 bases, with 25 bases lying between them. The CDR3 has 18 residues. Germline assignment: CDR1 SEHNR and CDR2 FQNEAQ (reference sequence). The CDR3 nucleotides read TGTGCCAGCAGCTTAACATACCCCTCGAAAAGCACCGGGGATGGCTACACCTTC. This codes for CASSLTYPSKSTGDGYTF.

J is TRBJ2-3 and V is TRBV5-1, with D hard to call. The germline V gene has CDR1 SGHRS and CDR2 YFSETQ. Trimming took 1 base from V and 6 from J, leaving 6 bases between them. There are 12 residues in the CDR3. The CDR3 is CASSLSEDTQYF. In nucleotides, the CDR3 is TGCGCCAGCAGCTTGAGTGAGGATACGCAGTATTTT.

This chain connects TRBV18 to TRBJ2-3, with 8 bases identical to TRBD2. V shed 2 bases and J 1 base; nucleotides not matched to a gene: 8. The CDR3 contains 17 residues. CDR1 and CDR2 (germline): KGHSH, LQKENI. The CDR3 nucleotides read TGTGCCAGCTCACCAACTTTAGGGCGGGGGGGCACAGATACGCAGTATTTT. It is translated as CASSPTLGRGGTDTQYF.